The T cell receptor beta chain under discussion was sequenced for a study of T cells after yellow fever vaccination. About the research overall: Fractions with few cells were prepared using SMART-Seq v4 Ultra Low Input.

TCRdb reprocessed the 5' RACE reads via MiXCR and lists one record per CDR3 protein. The sample shows roughly 500,000 distinct CDR3 sequences, less than 20% of them seen only once. J gave up 6 bases and V 8 bases, and 5 bases lay outside the gene matches. CDR3 size: 13 residues. CDR1 WNHNN and CDR2 SYGVQD come from the germline V gene (reference sequence). The study, taken as a whole, reports: Any FACS-sorted repertoire could hold abundant clonotypes that contaminate it from the bulk population.

Turning to this clonotype: Its antigen remains unknown.

The chain has TRBV10-1 and TRBJ2-2, with 8 bases aligning to TRBD1. The source material was PBMCs, sampled 15 days after the yellow fever booster vaccination. This clonotype originated in a man younger than 40 who received the YFV17D yellow fever vaccine. DNA for the CDR3: TGCGCCAGCCAAGAACAGGGGGCCGGGGAGCTGTTTTTT. It yields the protein CASQEQGAGELFF.